This T cell receptor beta chain originates from a study of response to subunit inactivated influenza vaccine. Findings and caveats of the study: Every seasonal influenza vaccination brings in few new T cells, the authors suggested.

CDR3 length: 12 residues. Per germline, CDR1 KGHDR and CDR2 SFDVKD. The V and J ends lost 5 bases and 10 bases respectively, with 11 bases between them. Comments on this clonotype: Its cognate antigen is unknown.

TCRdb called the RT-PCR reads again in MiXCR, with one record for every CDR3 protein. The sample lists 450,000 to 700,000 distinct CDR3 sequences; 11% to 15% were seen once. The source is a man aged 45-65 years who received an inactivated influenza vaccine. The gene calls are TRBV24-1 and TRBJ2-1; D unresolved. The sample here was PBMCs from blood, taken 11 to 12 days after vaccination. The CDR3 reads CATSGSGREQFF. The CDR3 nucleotides read TGTGCCACCAGTGGATCGGGCAGGGAGCAGTTCTTC.